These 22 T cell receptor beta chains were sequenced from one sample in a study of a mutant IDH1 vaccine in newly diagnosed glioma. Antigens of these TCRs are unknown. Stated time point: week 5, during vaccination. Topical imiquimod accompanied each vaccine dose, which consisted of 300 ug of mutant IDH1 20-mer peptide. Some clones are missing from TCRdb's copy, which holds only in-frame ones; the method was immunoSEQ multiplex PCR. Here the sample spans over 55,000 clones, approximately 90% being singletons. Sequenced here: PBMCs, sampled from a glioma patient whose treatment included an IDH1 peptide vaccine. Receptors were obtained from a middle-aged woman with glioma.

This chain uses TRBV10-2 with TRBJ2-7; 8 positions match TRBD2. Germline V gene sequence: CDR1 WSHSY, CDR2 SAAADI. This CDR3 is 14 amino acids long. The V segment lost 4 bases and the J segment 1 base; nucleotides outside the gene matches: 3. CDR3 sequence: CASSGTSGSYEQYF. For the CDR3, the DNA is TGCGCCAGCAGTGGAACTAGCGGTTCCTACGAGCAGTACTTC.

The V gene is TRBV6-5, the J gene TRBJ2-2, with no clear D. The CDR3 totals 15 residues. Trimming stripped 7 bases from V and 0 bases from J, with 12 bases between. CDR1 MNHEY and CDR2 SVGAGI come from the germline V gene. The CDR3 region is CASKRKKTNTGELFF. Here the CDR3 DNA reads TGTGCCAGCAAAAGGAAGAAAACGAACACCGGGGAGCTGTTTTTT.

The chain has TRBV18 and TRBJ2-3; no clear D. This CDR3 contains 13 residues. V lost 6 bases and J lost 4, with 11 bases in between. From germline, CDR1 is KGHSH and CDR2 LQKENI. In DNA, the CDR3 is TGTGCCAGCTCGGGAACCTCCGCAGATACGCAGTATTTT. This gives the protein CASSGTSADTQYF. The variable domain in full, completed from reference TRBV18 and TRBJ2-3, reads NAGVMQNPRHLVRRRGQEARLRCSPMKGHSHVYWYRQLPEEGLKFMVYLQKENIIDESGMPKERFSAEFPKEGPSILRIQQVVRGDSAAYFCASSGTSADTQYFGPGTRLTVL.

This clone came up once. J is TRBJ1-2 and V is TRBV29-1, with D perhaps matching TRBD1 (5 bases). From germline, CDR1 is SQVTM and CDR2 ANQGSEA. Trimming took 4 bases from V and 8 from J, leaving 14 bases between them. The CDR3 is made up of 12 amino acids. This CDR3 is CSVGGTIEGYTF. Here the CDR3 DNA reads TGCAGCGTTGGGGGGACGATTGAAGGCTACACCTTC.

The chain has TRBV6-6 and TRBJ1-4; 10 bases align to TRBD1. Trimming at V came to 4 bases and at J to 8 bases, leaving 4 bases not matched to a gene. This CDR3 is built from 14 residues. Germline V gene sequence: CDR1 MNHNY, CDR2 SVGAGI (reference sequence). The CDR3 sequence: CASSWGQGMEKLFF. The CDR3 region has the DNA TGTGCCAGCAGTTGGGGACAGGGGATGGAAAAACTGTTTTTT.

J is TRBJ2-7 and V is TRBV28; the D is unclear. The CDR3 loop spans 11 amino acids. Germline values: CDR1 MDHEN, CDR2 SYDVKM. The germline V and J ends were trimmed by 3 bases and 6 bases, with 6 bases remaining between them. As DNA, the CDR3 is TGTGCCAGCAGTTTGTTGAGCGAGCAGTACTTC. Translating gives CASSLLSEQYF.

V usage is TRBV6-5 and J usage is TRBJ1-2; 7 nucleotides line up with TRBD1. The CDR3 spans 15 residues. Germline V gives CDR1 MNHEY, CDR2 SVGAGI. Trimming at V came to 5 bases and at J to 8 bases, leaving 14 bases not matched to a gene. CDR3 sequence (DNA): TGTGCCAGCAGTCCCTTAGGGGAGGGGGCTAAGGGCTACACCTTC. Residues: CASSPLGEGAKGYTF.

CDR3 residues: CASSYRGTGGSNEQFF. CDR3 DNA sequence: TGCGCCAGCAGTTACCGAGGGACAGGGGGAAGCAATGAGCAGTTCTTC. The chain carries TRBV5-1 and TRBJ2-1; 11 positions agree with TRBD1. The junction had 10 bases not matched to a gene; V was cut back by 5 bases and J by 6 bases. The length of the CDR3 is 16 residues. Germline V lookup: CDR1 SGHRS, CDR2 YFSETQ.

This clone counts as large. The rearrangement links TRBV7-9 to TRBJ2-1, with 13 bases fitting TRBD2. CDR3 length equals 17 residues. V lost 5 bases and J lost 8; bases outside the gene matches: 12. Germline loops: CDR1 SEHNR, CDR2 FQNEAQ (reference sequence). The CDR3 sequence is CASSPKRLAGGNDEQFF. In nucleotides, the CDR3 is TGTGCCAGCAGCCCAAAGAGACTAGCGGGAGGAAATGATGAGCAGTTCTTC.

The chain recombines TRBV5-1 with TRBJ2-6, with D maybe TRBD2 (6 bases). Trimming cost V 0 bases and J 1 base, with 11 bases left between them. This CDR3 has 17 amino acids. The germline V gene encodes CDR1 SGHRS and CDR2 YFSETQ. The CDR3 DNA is TGCGCCAGCAGCTTGGCCGGGGGTCGGTCTGGGGCCAACGTCCTGACTTTC. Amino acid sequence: CASSLAGGRSGANVLTF.

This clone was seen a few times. The CDR3: CASSSGTGLFGYTF. The CDR3 region has the DNA TGTGCCAGCAGTTCCGGGACAGGGCTGTTCGGCTACACCTTC. The J gene is TRBJ1-2, the V gene TRBV7-9; 9 positions match TRBD1. The V gene's germline CDR1 is SEHNR and CDR2 FQNEAQ (reference sequence). Trimming took 6 bases from V and 8 from J; bases not matched to a gene: 10. This CDR3 spans 14 amino acids.

CDR3 nucleotide sequence: TGCGCCAGCAGCTTGGCGGCTGACAGGGGATACTATGGCTACACCTTC. It is translated as CASSLAADRGYYGYTF. This rearrangement joins TRBV5-1 to TRBJ1-2; 8 bases are shared with TRBD1. CDR3 length equals 16 residues. Germline CDR1 is SGHRS and CDR2 is YFSETQ. V shed 0 bases, J shed 3 bases, and the junction held 7 bases outside the gene matches.

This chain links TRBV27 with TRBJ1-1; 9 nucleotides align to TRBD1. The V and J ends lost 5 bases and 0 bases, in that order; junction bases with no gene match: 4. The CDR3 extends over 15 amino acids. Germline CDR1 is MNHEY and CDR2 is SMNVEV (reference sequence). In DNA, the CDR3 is TGTGCCAGCAGTAAATACAGGGGGCTGAACACTGAAGCTTTCTTT. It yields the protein CASSKYRGLNTEAFF.

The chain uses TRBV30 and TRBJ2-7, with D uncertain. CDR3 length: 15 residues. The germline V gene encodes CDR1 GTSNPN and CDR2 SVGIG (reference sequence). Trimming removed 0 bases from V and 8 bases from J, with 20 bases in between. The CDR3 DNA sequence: TGTGCCTGGAGTGTACTCTCCAGCGATTTTACGCAGCAGTACTTC. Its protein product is CAWSVLSSDFTQQYF. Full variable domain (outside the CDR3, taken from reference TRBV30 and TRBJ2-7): SQTIHQWPATLVQPVGSPLSLECTVEGTSNPNLYWYRQAAGRGLQLLFYSVGIGQISSEVPQNLSASRPQDRQFILSSKKLLLSDSGFYLCAWSVLSSDFTQQYFGPGTRLTVT.

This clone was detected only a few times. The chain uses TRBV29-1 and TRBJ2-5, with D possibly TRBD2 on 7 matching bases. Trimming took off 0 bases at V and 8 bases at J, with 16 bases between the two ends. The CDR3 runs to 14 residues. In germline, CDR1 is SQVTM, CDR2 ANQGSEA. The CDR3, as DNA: TGCAGCGTTGAAGATCTTATAGGGGGGGAAACCCAGTACTTC. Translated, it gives CSVEDLIGGETQYF. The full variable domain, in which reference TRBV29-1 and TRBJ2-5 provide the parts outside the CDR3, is SAVISQKPSRDICQRGTSLTIQCQVDSQVTMMFWYRQQPGQSLTLIATANQGSEATYESGFVIDKFPISRPNLTFSTLTVSNMSPEDSSIYLCSVEDLIGGETQYFGPGTRLLVL.

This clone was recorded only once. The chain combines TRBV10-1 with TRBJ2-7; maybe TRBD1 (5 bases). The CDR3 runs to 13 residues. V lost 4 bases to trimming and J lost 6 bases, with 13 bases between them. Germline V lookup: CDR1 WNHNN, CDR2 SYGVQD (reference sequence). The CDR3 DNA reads TGCGCCAGCAGTGCGACAGTGACCGGCGAGCAGTACTTC. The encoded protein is CASSATVTGEQYF.

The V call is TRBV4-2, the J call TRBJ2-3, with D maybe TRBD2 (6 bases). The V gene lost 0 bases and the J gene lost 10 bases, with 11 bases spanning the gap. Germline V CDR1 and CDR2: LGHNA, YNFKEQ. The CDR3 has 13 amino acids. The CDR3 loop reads CASSQDPAGPQYF. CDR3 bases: TGTGCCAGCAGCCAAGACCCGGCGGGGCCGCAGTATTTT.

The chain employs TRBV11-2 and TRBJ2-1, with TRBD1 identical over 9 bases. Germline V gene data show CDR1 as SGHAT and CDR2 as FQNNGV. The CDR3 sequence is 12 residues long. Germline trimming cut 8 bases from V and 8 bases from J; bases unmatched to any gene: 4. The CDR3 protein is CASGTGFDEQFF. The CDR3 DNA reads TGTGCCAGCGGGACAGGGTTCGATGAGCAGTTCTTC.

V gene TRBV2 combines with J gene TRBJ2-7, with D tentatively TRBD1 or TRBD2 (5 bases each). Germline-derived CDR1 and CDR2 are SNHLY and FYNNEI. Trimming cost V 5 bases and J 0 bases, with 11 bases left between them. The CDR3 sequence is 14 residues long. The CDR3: CASSHGTHSYEQYF. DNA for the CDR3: TGTGCCAGCAGTCATGGGACCCACTCCTACGAGCAGTACTTC.

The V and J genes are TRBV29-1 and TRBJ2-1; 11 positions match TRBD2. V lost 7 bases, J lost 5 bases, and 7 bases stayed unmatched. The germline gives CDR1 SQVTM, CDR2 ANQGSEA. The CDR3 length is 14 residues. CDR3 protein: CSGVGTSGNNEQFF. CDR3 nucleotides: TGCAGCGGCGTAGGGACTAGCGGAAACAATGAGCAGTTCTTC.

The CDR3 DNA reads as TGCAGCGTCCAGGGTGATGGCAATCAGCCCCAGCATTTT. Its protein product is CSVQGDGNQPQHF. The rearrangement joins TRBV29-1 to TRBJ1-5, with a weak D call TRBD1 (5 bases). The CDR3 is made up of 13 amino acids. Germline-derived CDR1 and CDR2 are SQVTM and ANQGSEA. V was trimmed by 6 bases and J by 2 bases, leaving 11 bases between them.

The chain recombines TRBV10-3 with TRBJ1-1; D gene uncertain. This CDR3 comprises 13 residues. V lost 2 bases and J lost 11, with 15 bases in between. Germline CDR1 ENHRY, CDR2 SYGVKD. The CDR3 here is CAISEQLRQGAFF. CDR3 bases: TGTGCCATCAGTGAGCAGCTCCGACAAGGGGCTTTCTTT.